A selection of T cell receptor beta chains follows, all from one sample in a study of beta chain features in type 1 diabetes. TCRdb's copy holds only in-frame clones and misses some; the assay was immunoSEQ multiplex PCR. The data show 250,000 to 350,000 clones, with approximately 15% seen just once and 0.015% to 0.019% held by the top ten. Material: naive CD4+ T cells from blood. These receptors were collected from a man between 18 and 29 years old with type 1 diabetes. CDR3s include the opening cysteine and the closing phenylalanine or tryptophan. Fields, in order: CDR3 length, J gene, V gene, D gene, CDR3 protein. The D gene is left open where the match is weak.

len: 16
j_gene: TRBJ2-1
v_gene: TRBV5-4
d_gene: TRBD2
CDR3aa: CASSLAGLAPYNEQFF

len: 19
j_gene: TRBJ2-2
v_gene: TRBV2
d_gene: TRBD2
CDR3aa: CASSEALRWTSGYTGELFF

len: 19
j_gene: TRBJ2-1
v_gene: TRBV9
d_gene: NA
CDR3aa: CASSVGRLVNEVPRNEQFF

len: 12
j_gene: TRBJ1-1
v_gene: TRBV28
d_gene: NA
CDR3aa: CASSLLNTEAFF

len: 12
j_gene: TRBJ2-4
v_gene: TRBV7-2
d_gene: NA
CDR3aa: CASSSRQNIQYF

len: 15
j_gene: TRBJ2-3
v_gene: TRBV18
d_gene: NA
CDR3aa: CASSPPAASTDTQYF

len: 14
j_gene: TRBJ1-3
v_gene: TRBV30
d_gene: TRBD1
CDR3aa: CAWRGGTGGNTIYF

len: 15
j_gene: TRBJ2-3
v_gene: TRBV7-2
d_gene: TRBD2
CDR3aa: CANFPAGGRTDTQYF

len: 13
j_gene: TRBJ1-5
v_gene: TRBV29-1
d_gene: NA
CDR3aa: CSVAGGSNQPQHF

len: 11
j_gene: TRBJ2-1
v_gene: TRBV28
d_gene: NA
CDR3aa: CASSVPDEQFF

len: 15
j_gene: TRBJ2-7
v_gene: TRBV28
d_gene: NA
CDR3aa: CASSSGTPLSYEQYF

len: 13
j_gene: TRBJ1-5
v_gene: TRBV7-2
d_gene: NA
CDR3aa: CASSDRSGQPQHF

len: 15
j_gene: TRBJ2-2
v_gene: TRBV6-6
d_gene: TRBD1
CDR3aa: CASRGTGRNTGELFF

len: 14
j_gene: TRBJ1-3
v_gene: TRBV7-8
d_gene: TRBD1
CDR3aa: CASSFQGAGNTIYF

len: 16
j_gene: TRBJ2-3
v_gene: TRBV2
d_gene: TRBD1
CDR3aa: CASGTEISPGTDTQYF

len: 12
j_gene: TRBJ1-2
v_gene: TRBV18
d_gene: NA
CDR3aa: CASSPTVDGYTF

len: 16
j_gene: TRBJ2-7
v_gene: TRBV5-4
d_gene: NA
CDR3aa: CASSPRTGRNFYEQYF

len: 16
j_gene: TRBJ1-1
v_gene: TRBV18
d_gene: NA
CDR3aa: CASSPVVPGRNTEAFF